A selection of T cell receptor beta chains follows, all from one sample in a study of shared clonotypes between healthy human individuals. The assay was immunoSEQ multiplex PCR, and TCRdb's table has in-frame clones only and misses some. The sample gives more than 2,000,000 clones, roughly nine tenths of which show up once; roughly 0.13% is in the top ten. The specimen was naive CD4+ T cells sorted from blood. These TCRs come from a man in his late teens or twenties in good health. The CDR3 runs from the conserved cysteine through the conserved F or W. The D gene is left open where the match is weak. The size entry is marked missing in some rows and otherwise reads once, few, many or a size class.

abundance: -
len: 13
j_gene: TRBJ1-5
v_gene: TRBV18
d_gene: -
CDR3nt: TGTGCCAGCTCCCCAGAACGGGATCAGCCCCAGCATTTT
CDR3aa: CASSPERDQPQHF

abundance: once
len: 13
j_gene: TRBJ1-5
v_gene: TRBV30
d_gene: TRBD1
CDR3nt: TGTGCCTGGAGTCGGGACAGCGATCAGCCCCAGCATTTT
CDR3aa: CAWSRDSDQPQHF

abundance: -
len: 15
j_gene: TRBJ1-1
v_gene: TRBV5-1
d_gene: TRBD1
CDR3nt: TGCGCCAGCAGCAACTCAGGGGGCGCGGACACTGAAGCTTTCTTT
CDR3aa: CASSNSGGADTEAFF

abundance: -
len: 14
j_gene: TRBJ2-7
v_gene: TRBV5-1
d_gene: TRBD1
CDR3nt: TGCGCCAGCAGCCGGGGACAGAGCTCCTACGAGCAGTACTTC
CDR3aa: CASSRGQSSYEQYF

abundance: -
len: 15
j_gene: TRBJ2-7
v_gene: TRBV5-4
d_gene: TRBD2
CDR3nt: TGTGCCAGCAGCTCCGCTAGCGGGAGATTGTCGGAGCAGTACTTC
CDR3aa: CASSSASGRLSEQYF

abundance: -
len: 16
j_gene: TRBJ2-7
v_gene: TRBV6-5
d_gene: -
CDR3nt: TGTGCCAGCAGTTCCTCCGGGACAAACAGATGGTACGAGCAGTACTTC
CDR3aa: CASSSSGTNRWYEQYF

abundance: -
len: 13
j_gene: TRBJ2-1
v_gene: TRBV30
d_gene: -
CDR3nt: TGTGCCTGGCTCAGGGGCGCGTACAATGAGCAGTTCTTC
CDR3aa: CAWLRGAYNEQFF

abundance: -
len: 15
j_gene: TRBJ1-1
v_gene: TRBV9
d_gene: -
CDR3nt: TGTGCCAGCAGCCTTTATCAGGGAAGTAACACTGAAGCTTTCTTT
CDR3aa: CASSLYQGSNTEAFF

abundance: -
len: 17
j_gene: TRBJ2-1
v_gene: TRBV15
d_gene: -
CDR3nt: TGTGCCACCAGCAGAGAGAGGAAACAGGGTGGGCACAATGAGCAGTTCTTC
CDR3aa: CATSRERKQGGHNEQFF

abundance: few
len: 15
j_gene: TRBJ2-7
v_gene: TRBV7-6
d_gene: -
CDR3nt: TGTGCCAGCAGCTTAGGTCGGGCTGGACGGGACGAGCAGTACTTC
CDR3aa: CASSLGRAGRDEQYF

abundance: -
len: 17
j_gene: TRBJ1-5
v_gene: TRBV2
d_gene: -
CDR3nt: TGTGCCAGCAGTGCGCGGACGGTGGGGCTACGCAATCAGCCCCAGCATTTT
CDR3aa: CASSARTVGLRNQPQHF

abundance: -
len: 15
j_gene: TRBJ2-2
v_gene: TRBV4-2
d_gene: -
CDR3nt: TGTGCCAGCAGCCAAGATCTAGCCCTCACCGGGGAGCTGTTTTTT
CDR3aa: CASSQDLALTGELFF

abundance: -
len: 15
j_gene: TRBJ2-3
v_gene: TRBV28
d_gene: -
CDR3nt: TGTGCCAGCAGTACCCTAGGGGGGCCAACAGATACGCAGTATTTT
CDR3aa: CASSTLGGPTDTQYF

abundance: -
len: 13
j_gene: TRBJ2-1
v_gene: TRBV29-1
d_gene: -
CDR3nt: TGCAGCATTGAGGACTGGAAAGTCAATGAGCAGTTCTTC
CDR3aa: CSIEDWKVNEQFF

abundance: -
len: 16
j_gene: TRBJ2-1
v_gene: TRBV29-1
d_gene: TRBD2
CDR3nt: TGCAGCGCTTTGACTTGGCGGGAGGGCTCCTACAATGAGCAGTTCTTC
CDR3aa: CSALTWREGSYNEQFF

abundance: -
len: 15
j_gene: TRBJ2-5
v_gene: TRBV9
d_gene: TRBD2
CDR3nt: TGTGCCAGCGCTCGGACTAGCGGGGTCCGGGAGACCCAGTACTTC
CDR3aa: CASARTSGVRETQYF

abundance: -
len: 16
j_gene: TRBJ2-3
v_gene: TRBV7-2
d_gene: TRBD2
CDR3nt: TGTGCCAGCAGCTTAAGGCTAGCGGGAAACACAGATACGCAGTATTTT
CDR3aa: CASSLRLAGNTDTQYF

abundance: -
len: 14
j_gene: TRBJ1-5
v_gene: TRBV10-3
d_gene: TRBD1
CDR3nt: TGTGCCATCAGTGATGACAGGGTGGTTCAGCCCCAGCATTTT
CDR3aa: CAISDDRVVQPQHF

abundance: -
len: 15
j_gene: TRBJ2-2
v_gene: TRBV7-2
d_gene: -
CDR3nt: TGTGCCAGCAGCTTAGTTCTAGCAGAGACCGGGGAGCTGTTTTTT
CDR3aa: CASSLVLAETGELFF

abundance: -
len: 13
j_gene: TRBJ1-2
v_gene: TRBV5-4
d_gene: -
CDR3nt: TGTGCCAGCAGCTTGGTTGAAGGAAATGGCTACACCTTC
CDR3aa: CASSLVEGNGYTF